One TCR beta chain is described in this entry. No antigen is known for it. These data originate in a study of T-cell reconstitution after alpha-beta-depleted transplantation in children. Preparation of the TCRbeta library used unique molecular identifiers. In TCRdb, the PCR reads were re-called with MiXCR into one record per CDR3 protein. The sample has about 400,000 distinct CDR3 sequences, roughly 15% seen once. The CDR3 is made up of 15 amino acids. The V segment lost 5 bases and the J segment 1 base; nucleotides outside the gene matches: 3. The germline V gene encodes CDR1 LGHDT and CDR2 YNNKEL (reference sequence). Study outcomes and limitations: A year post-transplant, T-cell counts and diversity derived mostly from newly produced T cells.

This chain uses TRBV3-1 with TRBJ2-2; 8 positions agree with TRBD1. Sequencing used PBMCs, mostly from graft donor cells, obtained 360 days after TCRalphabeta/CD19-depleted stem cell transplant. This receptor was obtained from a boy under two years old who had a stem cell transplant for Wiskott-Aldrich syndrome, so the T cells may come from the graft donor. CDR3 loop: CASSMTGENTGELFF. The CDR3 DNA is TGTGCCAGCAGCATGACAGGGGAGAACACCGGGGAGCTGTTTTTT.